This is a list of T cell receptor beta chains from one sample in a study of beta chain features in type 1 diabetes. The method was immunoSEQ multiplex PCR; TCRdb's version includes in-frame clones alone and lacks a portion of them. Among under 300,000 clones listed, 8% were seen once. The sequencing sample was made of central memory CD4+ T cells from blood. These receptors all stem from a woman in her late teens or twenties in good health. The CDR3 runs from the conserved cysteine through the conserved F or W. The D gene is left open where the match is weak. The size entry is marked missing in some rows and otherwise reads once, few, many or a size class.

TRBJ2-2,TRBV6-6,many,TRBD1,TGTGCCAGCAGTTACACACAGGGGGCTGGCGGGGAGCTGTTTTTT,CASSYTQGAGGELFF
TRBJ2-4,TRBV6-4,many,TRBD2,TGTGCCAGCAGGACTAGCCCTAGGGCCAAAAACATTCAGTACTTC,CASRTSPRAKNIQYF
TRBJ2-5,TRBV7-2,-,-,TGTGCCAGCAGCTTAGGGGCTAGGGAGACCCAGTACTTC,CASSLGARETQYF
TRBJ2-5,TRBV15,few,-,TGTGCCACCAGCAGAGGGAGGACGGGGCGGGCGGAAGAGACCCAGTACTTC,CATSRGRTGRAEETQYF
TRBJ2-2,TRBV10-3,many,-,TGTGCCATCAGCAGAGGAAACACCGGGGAGCTGTTTTTT,CAISRGNTGELFF
TRBJ1-5,TRBV2,few,-,TGTGCCAGCAGTGCCAGGGAAACCCATCAGCCCCAGCATTTT,CASSARETHQPQHF
TRBJ2-5,TRBV18,few,TRBD2,TGTGCCAGCTCGGGAGGACTAGCGGAGACCCAGTACTTC,CASSGGLAETQYF
TRBJ1-5,TRBV4-3,many,TRBD1,TGCGCCAGCAGCCAAGATTCTGACAGGGATCAGCCCCAGCATTTT,CASSQDSDRDQPQHF
TRBJ1-5,TRBV2,-,-,TGTGCCAGCAAGGGGACCGGCAATCAGCCCCAGCATTTT,CASKGTGNQPQHF
TRBJ1-5,TRBV18,few,TRBD1,TGTGCCAGCTCAAAAAAGCGTGGGACAGGGGATCAGCCCCAGCATTTT,CASSKKRGTGDQPQHF
TRBJ1-1,TRBV29-1,few,-,TGCAGCGTTGCCCACTCTCGGGACACTGAAGCTTTCTTT,CSVAHSRDTEAFF
TRBJ2-1,TRBV19,many,-,TGTGCCAGTAGTCCGGTACTTACCATTGGGGCTTACAATGAGCAGTTCTTC,CASSPVLTIGAYNEQFF
TRBJ2-2,TRBV6-5,few,-,TGTGCCAGCAGGCGATCCGGGAACACCGGGGAGCTGTTTTTT,CASRRSGNTGELFF
TRBJ1-2,TRBV6-5,few,-,TGTGCCAGCAGTTCGGTTGAGGGGTATGGCTACACCTTC,CASSSVEGYGYTF
TRBJ1-2,TRBV6-5,-,-,TGTGCCAGCAGCCTCTCTCCTGGGGGCTATGGCTACACCTTC,CASSLSPGGYGYTF
TRBJ2-3,TRBV5-1,few,-,TGCGCCAGCAGCTTGGCCGGGGGACCCAGCACAGATACGCAGTATTTT,CASSLAGGPSTDTQYF
TRBJ2-1,TRBV11-3,-,TRBD2,TGTGCCAGCCGGCGGGAGTTTGAGCAGTTCTTC,CASRREFEQFF
TRBJ1-4,TRBV5-1,many,-,TGCGCCAGCAGCAGGGGGGACCCTCCTGAAAAACTGTTTTTT,CASSRGDPPEKLFF
TRBJ1-6,TRBV28,-,TRBD1,TGTGCCAGCAGTTTAACAGGGGGCATCTATTCACCCCTCCACTTT,CASSLTGGIYSPLHF
TRBJ2-7,TRBV10-3,few,-,TGTGCCATCAGTGACAAGGGCTACGAGCAGTACTTC,CAISDKGYEQYF
TRBJ2-1,TRBV5-1,-,-,TGCGCCAGCAGCTTGAGTGATGCGGGGGCGGGGAATGAGCAGTTCTTC,CASSLSDAGAGNEQFF
TRBJ2-1,TRBV29-1,-,-,TGCAGCGTGAACCTCCGAACGGGGGACCATTACAATGAGCAGTTCTTC,CSVNLRTGDHYNEQFF
TRBJ1-4,TRBV29-1,few,-,TGCAGCGCCGGAAATGAAAAACTGTTTTTT,CSAGNEKLFF
TRBJ2-5,TRBV11-3,-,-,TGTGCCAGCAGCCTCGGACTGGTAGAGACCCAGTACTTC,CASSLGLVETQYF
TRBJ2-5,TRBV4-1,-,TRBD2,TGCGCCAGCAGCGCGAGTACTAGCGGGGGGTCCCAAGAGACCCAGTACTTC,CASSASTSGGSQETQYF
TRBJ2-5,TRBV5-5,few,TRBD1,TGTGCCAGCAGCTTGGATGGGACAGGGCCCCAGGAAGAGACCCAGTACTTC,CASSLDGTGPQEETQYF
TRBJ1-2,TRBV19,few,TRBD1,TGTGCCAGTAGTATTGACTCCGGGACAGGGTTAGGCTACACCTTC,CASSIDSGTGLGYTF
TRBJ2-5,TRBV27,-,-,TGTGCCAGCAGTTCATATGAGGAAGAGACCCAGTACTTC,CASSSYEEETQYF
TRBJ1-2,TRBV4-2,-,TRBD1,TGTGCCAGCAGCCAAGCTCCGACAGGGACGAACTATGGCTACACCTTC,CASSQAPTGTNYGYTF